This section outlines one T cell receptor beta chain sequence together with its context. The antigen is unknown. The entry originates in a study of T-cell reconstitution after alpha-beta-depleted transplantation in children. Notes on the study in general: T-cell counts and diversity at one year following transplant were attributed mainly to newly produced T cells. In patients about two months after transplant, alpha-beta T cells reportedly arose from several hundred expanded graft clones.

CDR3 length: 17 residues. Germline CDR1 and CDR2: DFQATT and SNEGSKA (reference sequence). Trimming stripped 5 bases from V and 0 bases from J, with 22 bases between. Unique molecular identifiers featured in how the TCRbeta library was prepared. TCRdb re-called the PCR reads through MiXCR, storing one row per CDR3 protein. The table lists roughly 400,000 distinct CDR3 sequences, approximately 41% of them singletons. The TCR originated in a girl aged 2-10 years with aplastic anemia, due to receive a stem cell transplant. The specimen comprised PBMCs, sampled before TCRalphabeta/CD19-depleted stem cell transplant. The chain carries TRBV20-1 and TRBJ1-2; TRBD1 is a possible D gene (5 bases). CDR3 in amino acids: CSAGRFGALRSNYGYTF. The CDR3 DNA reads TGCAGTGCTGGGCGATTCGGGGCCCTCCGATCTAACTATGGCTACACCTTC.